These 10 T cell receptor beta chains were sequenced from one sample in a study of blood T cell repertoires in COVID-19. Assay: immunoSEQ multiplex PCR; the TCRdb copy retains only in-frame clones and omits some. The table includes about 240,000 clones, 87% detected once. Sequences were obtained from PBMCs or T cells enriched from blood (not recorded which). These receptors were obtained from a woman between 25 and 40 years old with acute COVID-19.

The gene calls are TRBV10-3 and TRBJ1-4; perhaps TRBD1 as D (6 bases). V lost 2 bases and J 3 bases, leaving 10 bases between the germline ends. The length of the CDR3 is 15 residues. Germline V gene data show CDR1 as ENHRY and CDR2 as SYGVKD. CDR3 loop: CAISEIAGANEKLFF. CDR3 sequence (DNA): TGTGCCATCAGTGAGATTGCAGGGGCTAATGAAAAACTGTTTTTT.

V is TRBV10-2 and J is TRBJ2-7, with 8 bases matching TRBD2. The CDR3 spans 14 residues. CDR1 and CDR2 (germline): WSHSY, SAAADI. The V gene end was trimmed by 6 bases and the J gene end by 5 bases; junction bases not matched to a gene: 9. DNA of the CDR3: TGCGCCAGCAGGGGAACTAGCGGAACCGACGAGCAGTACTTC. Protein product: CASRGTSGTDEQYF.

The chain combines TRBV7-9 with TRBJ2-7; D might be TRBD1 (6 bases). The CDR3 is made up of 12 amino acids. The ends were cut back, 4 bases at V and 4 bases at J, with 8 bases in the middle. CDR1 and CDR2 (germline): SEHNR, FQNEAQ (reference sequence). In DNA, the CDR3 is TGTGCCAGCAGCTCAGGACAGTACGAGCAGTACTTC. Translating gives CASSSGQYEQYF.

V gene TRBV3-1 (or the pseudogene TRBV3-2) combines with J gene TRBJ2-7; 10 bases agree with TRBD2. CDR1 is LGHDT and CDR2 is YNNKEL in the germline V gene (reference sequence). J gave up 0 bases and V 6 bases, and 8 bases lay outside the gene matches. The CDR3 consists of 16 residues. As DNA, the CDR3 is TGTGCCAGCAGTCGAGCTAGCGGGGGCCTCTCCTACGAGCAGTACTTC. Amino acid sequence: CASSRASGGLSYEQYF.

V and J are TRBV19 and TRBJ1-2, with D perhaps TRBD1 (6 bases). Germline V gene data show CDR1 as LNHDA and CDR2 as SQIVND (reference sequence). V was trimmed by 7 bases and J by 0 bases, leaving 18 bases between them. The CDR3 runs 16 residues. This CDR3 reads CASIRASGTPNYGYTF. For the CDR3, the DNA is TGTGCCAGTATAAGAGCCTCCGGGACACCTAACTATGGCTACACCTTC.

The chain carries TRBV27 and TRBJ2-5; 8 bases are a match to TRBD2. This CDR3 region has 14 residues. Germline values: CDR1 MNHEY, CDR2 SMNVEV (reference sequence). With 5 bases clipped from V and 5 bases from J, the junction kept 7 bases outside the gene matches. CDR3 bases: TGTGCCAGCAGTCCCCGGGAGGGCGATGAGACCCAGTACTTC. Translating it yields CASSPREGDETQYF.

The chain joins TRBV19 to TRBJ1-2; D might be TRBD1 (5 bases). Germline lookup yields CDR1 LNHDA and CDR2 SQIVND (reference sequence). The V and J ends lost 3 bases and 6 bases respectively, with 20 bases between them. CDR3 length equals 16 residues. The CDR3 loop is CASSMARSGGGDGYTF. In DNA, the CDR3 is TGTGCCAGTAGTATGGCGCGATCCGGGGGAGGAGATGGCTACACCTTC. The whole variable domain, remainder taken from reference TRBV19 and TRBJ1-2, is DGGITQSPKYLFRKEGQNVTLSCEQNLNHDAMYWYRQDPGQGLRLIYYSQIVNDFQKGDIAEGYSVSREKKESFPLTVTSAQKNPTAFYLCASSMARSGGGDGYTFGSGTRLTVV.

The chain has TRBV6-5 and TRBJ1-1; the D gene is possibly TRBD1 (5 bases). The germline CDR1 and CDR2 sequences are MNHEY and SVGAGI. V shed 6 bases and J shed 1 base, with 12 bases lying between them. This CDR3 is 14 amino acids long. The CDR3 here is CASSRDTGNTEAFF. The CDR3, as DNA: TGTGCCAGCAGCAGAGATACAGGGAACACTGAAGCTTTCTTT.

The chain combines TRBV11-2 with TRBJ1-6, with D perhaps TRBD1 (6 bases). The germline gives CDR1 SGHAT, CDR2 FQNNGV. V was trimmed by 5 bases and J by 7 bases, leaving 15 bases between them. The CDR3 consists of 15 residues. The DNA for the CDR3 is TGTGCCAGCAGCCTACGAAGGGACAACAATTCACCCCTCCACTTT. Protein sequence: CASSLRRDNNSPLHF.

The sample holds one count of this clone. The identical CDR3 is also encoded by other nucleotide sequences in the sample. The CDR3 coding sequence is TGTGCCAGCAGTTTATCAGGGAACACTGAAGCTTTCTTT. Translated, it gives CASSLSGNTEAFF. The gene calls are TRBV12-3 or TRBV12-4 and TRBJ1-1; unclear D gene. V gave up 2 bases and J gave up 1 base, with 5 bases separating them. The CDR3 contains 13 residues.